Below, 2 T cell receptor beta chains from the same sample are listed, as sequenced in a study of CD8+ T cells in alopecia areata. It was cDNA, reverse transcribed from extracted RNA, that served as the sequencing template. The assay was immunoSEQ multiplex PCR, and TCRdb's table has in-frame clones only and misses some. The sample holds about 110,000 clones, and no clone turns up only once. Sequencing was carried out using lesional skin. The receptors stem from a C3H/HeJ mouse with alopecia areata. MHC haplotype: H2-k.

Notes on this clone: Gene names and germline refer to mouse. The CDR3 extends 4 residues past the end of the read, so its final part is completed from the germline J gene. V gene TRBV13-1 combines with J gene TRBJ2-7, with D possibly being TRBD1 (5 bases). The V gene's germline CDR1 is NSHNY and CDR2 SYGAGN. This CDR3 region has 12 residues. The part of the CDR3 DNA that was read is TGTGCCAGCAGTGACAGGGTGAAT. It yields the protein CASSDRVN. The whole CDR3 protein is CASSDRVNEQYF.

This clone was observed a handful of times. Mouse gene names apply. With the read ending 4 residues before the CDR3 end, the germline J gene is used to fill in that end. V and J are TRBV19 and TRBJ1-1, with TRBD1 matching 8 bases. After removal of 5 bases from V and 3 bases from J, the junction contained 6 bases not matched to a gene. This CDR3 has 14 residues. CDR1 and CDR2 (germline): FNHDT, SITEND (reference sequence). The chain's CDR3 is CASSRTGLYTEVFF. CDR3 bases read: TGTGCCAGCAGCCGGACAGGGTTATACACA. The full variable domain, in which reference TRBV19 and TRBJ1-1 provide the parts outside the CDR3, is GGIITQTPKFLIGQEGQKLTLKCQQNFNHDTMYWYRQDSGKGLRLIYYSITENDLQKGDLSEGYDASREKKSSFSLTVTSAQKNEMAVFLCASSRTGLYTEVFFGKGTRLTVV.